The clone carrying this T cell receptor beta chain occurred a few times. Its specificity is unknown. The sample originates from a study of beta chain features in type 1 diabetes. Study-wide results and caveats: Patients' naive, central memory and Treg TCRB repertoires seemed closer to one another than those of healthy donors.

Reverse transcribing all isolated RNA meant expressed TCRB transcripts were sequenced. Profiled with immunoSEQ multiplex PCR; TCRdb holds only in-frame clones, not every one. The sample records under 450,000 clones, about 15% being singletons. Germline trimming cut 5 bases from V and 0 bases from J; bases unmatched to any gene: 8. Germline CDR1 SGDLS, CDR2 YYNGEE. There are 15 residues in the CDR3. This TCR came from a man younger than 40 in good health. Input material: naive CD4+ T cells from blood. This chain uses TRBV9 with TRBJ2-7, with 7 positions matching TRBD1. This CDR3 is CASSVAGTDSYEQYF. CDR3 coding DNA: TGTGCCAGCAGTGTCGCCGGGACAGACTCCTACGAGCAGTACTTC.